This entry lists 6 T cell receptor beta chains sequenced from one sample in a study of cytomegalovirus exposure and HLA in healthy donors. The repertoire was sequenced with immunoSEQ multiplex PCR; TCRdb's copy has only in-frame clones and lacks some. In the table there are about 280,000 clones, roughly 90% of which are singletons. Sequenced sample: PBMCs. The receptors derive from a woman younger than 35 in good health and CMV-seronegative.

The chain has TRBV7-2 and TRBJ2-2; TRBD2 matches 10 bases. CDR3 size: 16 residues. Looked up from germline, CDR1 is SGHTA and CDR2 is FQGNSA. Trimming cost V 5 bases and J 4 bases; bases outside gene matches: 7. The CDR3 sequence: CASSHQAGGFTGELFF. CDR3 bases: TGTGCCAGCAGCCACCAAGCGGGAGGGTTCACCGGGGAGCTGTTTTTT.

The chain uses TRBV18 and TRBJ2-7; 8 bases match TRBD1. The V gene's germline CDR1 is KGHSH and CDR2 LQKENI. The ends lost 8 bases at V and 5 bases at J; junction bases unmatched: 14. This CDR3 region has 15 residues. The CDR3: CASMAYGDRFDEQYF. In DNA, the CDR3 is TGTGCCAGCATGGCCTATGGGGACAGGTTTGACGAGCAGTACTTC.

The genes are TRBV6-5 and TRBJ2-1; 7 nucleotides line up with TRBD1. The J segment lost 2 bases and the V segment lost 6 bases, leaving 7 bases of the junction unmatched. This CDR3 is 15 amino acids long. Looked up from germline, CDR1 is MNHEY and CDR2 is SVGAGI. The DNA of the CDR3 is TGTGCCAGCAGATTAGGACAGGTTACCTACAATGAGCAGTTCTTC. Its translation is CASRLGQVTYNEQFF.

The J gene is TRBJ1-2, the V gene TRBV7-2; a possible D gene is TRBD1 (5 bases). The CDR3 runs to 16 residues. The V gene's germline CDR1 is SGHTA and CDR2 FQGNSA. Trimming shortened V by 4 bases and J by 4 bases, and 19 bases separated the two germline ends. The CDR3 bases are TGTGCCAGCAGCTCGCCCCAACGACAGAATACCTATGGCTACACCTTC. This gives the protein CASSSPQRQNTYGYTF.

V usage is TRBV7-6 and J usage is TRBJ1-1; D unresolved. Germline V CDR1 and CDR2: SGHVS, FNYEAQ. The CDR3 is made up of 13 amino acids. V was clipped by 1 base and J by 1 base, with 4 bases between them. The CDR3 protein is CASSLVRNTEAFF. CDR3 sequence (DNA): TGTGCCAGCAGCTTAGTCCGGAACACTGAAGCTTTCTTT.

This chain links TRBV18 with TRBJ2-7; a possible D gene is TRBD2 (5 bases). Per the germline V gene, CDR1 is KGHSH and CDR2 is LQKENI. This CDR3 contains 16 residues. Trimming pared 8 bases from V and 5 bases from J, leaving 25 bases between. CDR3 residues: CASGAGAARVSHEQYF. The DNA of the CDR3 is TGTGCCAGCGGCGCGGGTGCAGCGAGAGTGAGCCACGAGCAGTACTTC.